This TCR beta chain derives from a study of T cell responses to AZD1222 COVID-19 vaccine. Measured with immunoSEQ multiplex PCR; TCRdb has only the in-frame clones, and not every one. The table includes tens of thousands of clones, around 88% detected once. Trimming took 0 bases from V and 0 from J, leaving 13 bases between them. The CDR3 has 17 amino acids. CDR1 and CDR2 from the germline V gene are SGHDT and YYEEEE. The sequence was collected from an adult who received the AZD1222 COVID-19 vaccine. The V gene is TRBV5-6, the J gene TRBJ1-5, with D maybe TRBD1 (5 bases). Sequencing used peripheral blood, obtained 28 days after the second AZD1222 dose. This CDR3 reads CASSLARQWDSNQPQHF. CDR3 nucleotides: TGTGCCAGCAGCTTGGCGAGACAGTGGGATAGCAATCAGCCCCAGCATTTT. The entire variable domain, with the rest obtained from reference TRBV5-6 and TRBJ1-5, is as follows: DAGVTQSPTHLIKTRGQQVTLRCSPKSGHDTVSWYQQALGQGPQFIFQYYEEEERQRGNFPDRFSGHQFPNYSSELNVNALLLGDSALYLCASSLARQWDSNQPQHFGDGTRLSIL.